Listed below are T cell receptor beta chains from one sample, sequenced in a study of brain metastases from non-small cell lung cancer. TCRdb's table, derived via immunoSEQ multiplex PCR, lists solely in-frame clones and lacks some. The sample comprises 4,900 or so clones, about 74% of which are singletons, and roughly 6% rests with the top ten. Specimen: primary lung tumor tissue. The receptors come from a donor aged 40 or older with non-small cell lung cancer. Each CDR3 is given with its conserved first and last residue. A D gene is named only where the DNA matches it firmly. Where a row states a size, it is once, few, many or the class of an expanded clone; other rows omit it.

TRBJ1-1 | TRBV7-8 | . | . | CASSPRPTEAFF | TGTGCCAGCAGCCCTCGACCGACAGAAGCTTTCTTT
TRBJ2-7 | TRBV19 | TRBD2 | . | CASSIDRGDRPYEQYF | TGTGCCAGTAGTATAGATCGGGGGGACCGTCCATACGAGCAGTACTTC
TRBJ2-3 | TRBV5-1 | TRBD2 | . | CASSGLAGASNTQYF | TGCGCCAGCTCAGGACTAGCGGGGGCCTCCAATACGCAGTATTTT
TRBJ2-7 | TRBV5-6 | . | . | CASSLGVSTAYEQYF | TGTGCCAGCAGCCTGGGAGTTTCGACCGCCTACGAGCAGTACTTC
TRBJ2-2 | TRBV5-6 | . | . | CASSLKVNTGELFF | TGTGCCAGCAGCTTGAAAGTGAACACCGGGGAGCTGTTTTTT
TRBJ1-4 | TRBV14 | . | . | CASSQVQGPNEKLFF | TGTGCCAGCAGCCAAGTACAGGGACCTAATGAAAAACTGTTTTTT
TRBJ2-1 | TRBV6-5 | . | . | CASSSLDRYCNEQFF | TGTGCCAGCAGTTCCCTGGACCGTTATTGCAATGAGCAGTTCTTC
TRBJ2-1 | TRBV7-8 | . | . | CASSFAGHNEQFF | TGTGCCAGCAGCTTTGCAGGGCACAATGAACAGTTCTTC
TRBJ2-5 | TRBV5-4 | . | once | CASSGTFQETQYF | TGTGCCAGCAGTGGGACGTTCCAAGAGACCCAGTACTTC
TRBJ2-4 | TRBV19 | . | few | CASSIADLTGYHQYF | TGTGCCAGTAGTATAGCCGACCTTACAGGGTACCATCAGTACTTC
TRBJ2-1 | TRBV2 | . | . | CASRPIVGGRSGEQFF | TGTGCCAGCAGACCCATAGTGGGGGGGCGAAGCGGTGAGCAGTTCTTC
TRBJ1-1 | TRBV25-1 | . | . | CASSGSLRGGTTEAFF | TGTGCCAGCAGTGGCTCCTTAAGGGGGGGAACCACTGAAGCTTTCTTT
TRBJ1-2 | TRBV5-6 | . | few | CASSLVDRDYGYTF | TGTGCCAGCAGCTTGGTTGACAGAGACTATGGCTACACCTTC
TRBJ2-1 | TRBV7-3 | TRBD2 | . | CASSLTSGGTEQFF | TGTGCCAGCAGCTTGACTAGCGGGGGGACTGAGCAGTTCTTC
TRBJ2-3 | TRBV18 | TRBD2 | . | CASSPPSGGSDTQYF | TGTGCCAGCTCACCACCAAGCGGGGGGTCAGATACGCAGTATTTT
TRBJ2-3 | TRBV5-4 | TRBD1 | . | CASSLERGPTDTQYF | TGTGCCAGCAGCTTGGAAAGGGGGCCGACAGATACGCAGTATTTT
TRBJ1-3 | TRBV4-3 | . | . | CASSQGRASGNTIYF | TGCGCCAGCAGCCAAGGACGGGCCTCTGGAAACACCATATATTTT
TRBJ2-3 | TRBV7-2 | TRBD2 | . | CASTGAGVTDTQYF | TGTGCCAGCACCGGAGCGGGGGTCACAGATACGCAGTATTTT
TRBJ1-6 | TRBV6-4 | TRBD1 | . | CATLGQENSPLHF | TGTGCCACTTTGGGACAGGAGAATTCACCCCTCCACTTT
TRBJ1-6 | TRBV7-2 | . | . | CASSLRPDSPLHF | TGTGCCAGCAGCTTACGACCGGATTCACCCCTCCACTTT
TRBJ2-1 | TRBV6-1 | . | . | CASSDSEEYDEQFF | TGTGCCAGCAGTGATAGCGAGGAGTACGATGAGCAGTTCTTC
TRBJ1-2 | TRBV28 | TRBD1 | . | CASRPQGAPGYTF | TGTGCCAGCAGACCCCAGGGGGCGCCTGGCTACACCTTC
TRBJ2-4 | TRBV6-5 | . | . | CASRTRGGGIQYF | TGTGCCAGCAGGACAAGAGGGGGTGGCATTCAGTACTTC
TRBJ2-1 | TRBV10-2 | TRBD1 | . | CASSRGTASYNEQFF | TGCGCCAGCAGCAGGGGGACGGCCTCCTACAATGAGCAGTTCTTC
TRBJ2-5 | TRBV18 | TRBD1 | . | CASSPNRGKETQYF | TGTGCCAGCTCACCGAACAGGGGGAAAGAGACCCAGTACTTC
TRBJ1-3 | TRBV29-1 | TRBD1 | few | CSVESGQTGNTIYF | TGCAGCGTTGAATCGGGACAGACTGGAAACACCATATATTTT
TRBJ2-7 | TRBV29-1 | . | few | CSVRDGSWGSYEQYF | TGCAGCGTGCGGGACGGTAGCTGGGGATCCTACGAGCAGTACTTC
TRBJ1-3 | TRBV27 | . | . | CASSLSPDSGNTIYF | TGTGCCAGCAGTTTATCGCCAGACTCTGGAAACACCATATATTTT
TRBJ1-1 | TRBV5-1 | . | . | CASSLNVGGTEAFF | TGCGCCAGCAGCTTGAACGTTGGGGGGACTGAAGCTTTCTTT
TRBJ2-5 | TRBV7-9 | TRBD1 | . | CASSFGTGLQEIQYF | TGTGCCAGCAGCTTTGGGACAGGGCTACAAGAGATCCAGTACTTC
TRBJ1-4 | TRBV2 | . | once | CASSPFGAQLLFF | TGTGCCAGCAGCCCTTTCGGGGCGCAATTACTGTTTTTT
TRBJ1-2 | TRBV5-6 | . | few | CASSLAGTGILANYGYTF | TGTGCCAGCAGCTTGGCGGGGACGGGAATTTTAGCTAACTATGGCTACACCTTC
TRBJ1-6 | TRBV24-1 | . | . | CATSESGLYSPLHF | TGTGCCACTAGTGAATCGGGGCTTTATTCACCCCTCCACTTT
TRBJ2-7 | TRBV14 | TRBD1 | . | CASSKRGRWQGADEQYF | TGTGCCAGCAGCAAGAGGGGTCGGTGGCAGGGGGCGGACGAGCAGTACTTC
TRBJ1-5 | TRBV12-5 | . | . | CASGSDLGDQPQHF | TGTGCTAGTGGCTCTGACCTAGGGGATCAGCCCCAGCATTTT
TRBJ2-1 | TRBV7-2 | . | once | CASSSENYNEQFF | TGTGCCAGCAGTTCGGAAAATTACAATGAGCAGTTCTTC
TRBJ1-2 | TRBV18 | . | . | CASSFDNYGYTF | TGTGCCAGCTCATTTGACAACTATGGCTACACCTTC
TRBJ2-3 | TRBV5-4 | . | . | CASSLDLASDTQYF | TGTGCCAGCAGCTTGGATCTAGCCTCAGATACGCAGTATTTT
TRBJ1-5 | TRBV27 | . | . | CASKGGRSQGDSQPQHF | TGTGCCAGCAAGGGCGGGCGGAGTCAGGGTGATAGTCAGCCCCAGCATTTT
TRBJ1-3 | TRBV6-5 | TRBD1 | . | CASSYAPGTDNTIYF | TGTGCCAGCAGTTACGCTCCCGGGACAGACAATACCATATATTTT
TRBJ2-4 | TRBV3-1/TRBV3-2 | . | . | CASSQDPGTIGDIQYF | TGTGCCAGCAGCCAAGACCCAGGGACGATCGGGGACATTCAGTACTTC
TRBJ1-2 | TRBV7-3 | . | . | CASSLSRTNYGYTF | TGTGCCAGCAGCTTAAGTAGGACTAACTATGGCTACACCTTC
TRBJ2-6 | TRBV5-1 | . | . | CASSLDSGANVLTF | TGCGCCAGCAGCTTAGATTCTGGGGCCAACGTCCTGACTTTC
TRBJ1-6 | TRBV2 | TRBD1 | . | CASRGTGTPLHF | TGTGCCAGCAGAGGGACAGGGACTCCCCTCCACTTT
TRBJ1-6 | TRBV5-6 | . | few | CASSLAMNSPLHF | TGTGCCAGCAGCTTGGCCATGAATTCACCCCTCCACTTT
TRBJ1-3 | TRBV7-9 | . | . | CASRLGAGNTIYF | TGTGCCAGCAGACTGGGAGCTGGAAACACCATATATTTT
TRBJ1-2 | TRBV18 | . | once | CASSLETYLNYGYTF | TGTGCCAGCTCACTAGAGACCTATCTTAACTATGGCTACACCTTC
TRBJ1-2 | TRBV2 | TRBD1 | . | CASSAEQTGVDGYTF | TGTGCCAGCTCGGCCGAACAAACAGGGGTCGATGGCTACACCTTC